One and the same sample provided the 5 T cell receptor beta chains below, sequenced in a study of T cell responses to AZD1222 COVID-19 vaccine. Generated by immunoSEQ multiplex PCR, the TCRdb table keeps only in-frame clones and is missing some. The sample yields 90,000 to 100,000 clones, approximately 90% seen once. Here the sequenced sample was peripheral blood, taken on day 0 of AZD1222 vaccination. The receptors were gathered from an adult in good health.

The chain uses TRBV24-1 and TRBJ2-2, with 11 bases that match TRBD1. This CDR3 has 16 amino acids. Trimming removed 4 bases from V and 3 bases from J; junction bases left unmatched: 3. Germline CDR1 is KGHDR and CDR2 is SFDVKD. The CDR3 region is CATSDPGQGDTGELFF. The CDR3 nucleotides are TGTGCCACCAGTGACCCGGGACAGGGGGACACCGGGGAGCTGTTTTTT.

The rearrangement links TRBV28 to TRBJ1-1; 10 bases match TRBD1. This CDR3 is 14 amino acids long. Trimming cost V 10 bases and J 0 bases; bases outside gene matches: 5. The germline V gene encodes CDR1 MDHEN and CDR2 SYDVKM. The CDR3 sequence: CATRQGAMNTEAFF. CDR3 in DNA: TGTGCCACCCGACAGGGGGCTATGAACACTGAAGCTTTCTTT. Filled out from reference TRBV28 and TRBJ1-1, the complete variable domain reads DVKVTQSSRYLVKRTGEKVFLECVQDMDHENMFWYRQDPGLGLRLIYFSYDVKMKEKGDIPEGYSVSREKKERFSLILESASTNQTSMYLCATRQGAMNTEAFFGQGTRLTVV.

The chain has TRBV4-1 and TRBJ1-1, with D unresolved. Germline-derived CDR1 and CDR2 are MGHRA and YSYEKL. Trimming shortened V by 1 base and J by 5 bases, and 17 bases separated the two germline ends. The CDR3 spans 16 residues. DNA for the CDR3: TGCGCCAGCAGCCAAGTTATTGGCAGTTCGATAACTGAAGCTTTCTTT. Protein sequence: CASSQVIGSSITEAFF.

This clone is a singleton in its sample. This chain connects TRBV5-1 to TRBJ1-3; D is perhaps TRBD1 (6 bases). This CDR3 contains 18 residues. V was cut by 0 bases and J by 0 bases, with 16 bases left in between. Germline V CDR1 and CDR2: SGHRS, YFSETQ. CDR3: CASSLEGGGRPSGNTIYF. CDR3 coding DNA: TGCGCCAGCAGCTTGGAGGGGGGAGGACGGCCCTCTGGAAACACCATATATTTT. The full variable domain, with the rest looked up from reference TRBV5-1 and TRBJ1-3, is KAGVTQTPRYLIKTRGQQVTLSCSPISGHRSVSWYQQTPGQGLQFLFEYFSETQRNKGNFPGRFSGRQFSNSRSEMNVSTLELGDSALYLCASSLEGGGRPSGNTIYFGEGSWLTVV.

The chain uses TRBV28 and TRBJ1-6; D may be TRBD1 (5 bases). CDR3 length: 12 residues. Germline V gives CDR1 MDHEN, CDR2 SYDVKM. V dropped 6 bases and J dropped 14 bases, with 14 bases sitting between them. The chain's CDR3 is CASRLGGHSLHF. The CDR3, as DNA: TGTGCCAGCAGACTGGGTGGACATTCCCTCCACTTT.